This is a list of T cell receptor beta chains from one sample in a study of PD-L1 blockade in urothelial cancer. Profiling relied on immunoSEQ multiplex PCR, and the TCRdb table lists in-frame clones only, not all of them. There are roughly 120,000 clones in the sample; approximately 89% occur only once, and around 4% lies in the top ten. The starting material was PBMCs, obtained around atezolizumab (anti-PD-L1) treatment. Source of these receptors: a man between 60 and 75 years old with urothelial cancer. Each CDR3 is given with its conserved first and last residue. The D gene is left open where the match is weak. Some rows have no size entry. The others give once, few or many, or a class for an expanded clone.

TRBD2	TRBV5-1	-	TRBJ2-5	17	CASSFGASGGRGETQYF	TGCGCCAGCAGCTTTGGAGCTAGCGGGGGCCGAGGGGAGACCCAGTACTTC
TRBD1	TRBV5-1	-	TRBJ2-2	15	CASSFGTGNTGELFF	TGCGCCAGCAGCTTCGGGACAGGAAACACCGGGGAGCTGTTTTTT
-	TRBV29-1	-	TRBJ2-5	12	CSANRGGETQYF	TGCAGCGCCAATCGGGGAGGAGAGACCCAGTACTTC
-	TRBV5-1	-	TRBJ1-4	15	CASSPRGATNEKLFF	TGCGCCAGCAGCCCCAGGGGCGCAACTAATGAAAAACTGTTTTTT
TRBD2	TRBV30	-	TRBJ2-5	12	CAWSQTSGTQYF	TGTGCCTGGAGTCAGACTAGCGGCACCCAGTACTTC
-	TRBV6-1	-	TRBJ1-2	11	CASSLLAGYTF	TGTGCCAGCAGCCTCCTGGCTGGCTACACCTTC
-	TRBV11-2	-	TRBJ2-7	15	CASSAAGALTGEQYF	TGTGCCAGCAGCGCCGCAGGGGCTCTGACCGGCGAGCAGTACTTC
-	TRBV11-2	-	TRBJ2-2	13	CASSLRGTGELFF	TGTGCCAGCAGCTTAAGGGGGACCGGGGAGCTGTTTTTT
TRBD1	TRBV30	-	TRBJ2-7	15	CAWSAPRDRVYEQYF	TGTGCCTGGAGTGCCCCCCGGGACAGAGTCTACGAGCAGTACTTC
-	TRBV5-1	-	TRBJ1-2	15	CASSGLGPGLSGYTF	TGCGCCAGCAGCGGCCTCGGCCCAGGGTTATCGGGCTACACCTTC
-	TRBV6-1	-	TRBJ2-5	14	CASSGFDTPETQYF	TGTGCCAGCAGCGGCTTCGACACCCCGGAGACCCAGTACTTC
TRBD1	TRBV7-6	-	TRBJ1-2	14	CASSLSGTGVGYTF	TGTGCCAGCAGCTTAAGTGGGACAGGGGTCGGCTACACCTTC
-	TRBV2	-	TRBJ1-2	15	CASSEALSGMGGYTF	TGTGCCAGCAGTGAAGCGCTGTCAGGGATGGGAGGCTACACCTTC
-	TRBV4-2	-	TRBJ2-2	15	CASSQDLAVSGELFF	TGTGCCAGCAGCCAAGATCTCGCAGTCTCTGGGGAGCTGTTTTTT
-	TRBV7-3	-	TRBJ2-1	14	CASSLGPGFNEQFF	TGTGCCAGCAGCTTAGGGCCAGGCTTTAATGAGCAGTTCTTC
-	TRBV7-9	-	TRBJ1-6	14	CASSQQGYNSPLHF	TGTGCCAGCAGTCAACAGGGCTATAATTCACCCCTCCACTTT
TRBD1	TRBV5-5	once	TRBJ1-2	15	CASSLGQGGNYGYTF	TGTGCCAGCAGCTTAGGACAGGGAGGCAACTATGGCTACACCTTC
-	TRBV28	once	TRBJ1-2	12	CASSSDTYGYTF	TGTGCCAGCAGTTCAGACACGTATGGCTACACCTTC
-	TRBV4-3	-	TRBJ2-1	14	CASSQLRQVNEQFF	TGCGCCAGCAGCCAACTTCGCCAGGTCAATGAGCAGTTCTTC
-	TRBV30	-	TRBJ1-2	13	CAWSEGQSEGYTF	TGTGCCTGGAGCGAAGGACAGTCGGAAGGCTACACCTTC
TRBD1	TRBV9	-	TRBJ1-2	18	CASSVDGGQGGRNYGYTF	TGTGCCAGCAGCGTAGATGGGGGACAGGGAGGAAGGAACTATGGCTACACCTTC
-	TRBV10-2	-	TRBJ2-1	15	CASTTGTTTYNEQFF	TGCGCCAGCACAACCGGGACAACCACCTACAATGAGCAGTTCTTC
TRBD1	TRBV5-4	-	TRBJ1-3	16	CASSSGGQGVGNTIYF	TGTGCCAGCAGCTCAGGGGGACAGGGGGTTGGAAACACCATATATTTT
TRBD1	TRBV4-2	few	TRBJ2-1	14	CASSRQGNYNEQFF	TGTGCCAGCAGCAGACAGGGTAATTACAATGAGCAGTTCTTC
-	TRBV6-1	-	TRBJ2-7	14	CASSEGQGLVEQYF	TGTGCCAGCAGCGAAGGTCAGGGCCTGGTCGAGCAGTACTTC
-	TRBV29-1	once	TRBJ1-2	13	CSVETGSRYGYTF	TGCAGCGTTGAAACAGGGTCTAGGTATGGCTACACCTTC
TRBD1	TRBV7-2	-	TRBJ1-6	14	CASSLTGGRSPLHF	TGTGCCAGCAGCTTAACAGGGGGCCGTTCACCCCTCCACTTT
TRBD1	TRBV30	-	TRBJ2-7	15	CAWRLGGQGSYEQYF	TGTGCCTGGAGACTAGGGGGACAGGGCTCCTACGAGCAGTACTTC
-	TRBV6-5	-	TRBJ1-5	14	CASSYSRANQPQHF	TGTGCCAGCAGTTACTCCAGGGCGAATCAGCCCCAGCATTTT
TRBD1	TRBV9	-	TRBJ1-1	16	CASSVGPVQGAFEAFF	TGTGCCAGCAGCGTAGGTCCCGTACAGGGGGCGTTTGAAGCTTTCTTT
-	TRBV30	-	TRBJ2-3	12	CAWSARGYTQYF	TGTGCCTGGAGTGCCCGAGGGTATACGCAGTATTTT